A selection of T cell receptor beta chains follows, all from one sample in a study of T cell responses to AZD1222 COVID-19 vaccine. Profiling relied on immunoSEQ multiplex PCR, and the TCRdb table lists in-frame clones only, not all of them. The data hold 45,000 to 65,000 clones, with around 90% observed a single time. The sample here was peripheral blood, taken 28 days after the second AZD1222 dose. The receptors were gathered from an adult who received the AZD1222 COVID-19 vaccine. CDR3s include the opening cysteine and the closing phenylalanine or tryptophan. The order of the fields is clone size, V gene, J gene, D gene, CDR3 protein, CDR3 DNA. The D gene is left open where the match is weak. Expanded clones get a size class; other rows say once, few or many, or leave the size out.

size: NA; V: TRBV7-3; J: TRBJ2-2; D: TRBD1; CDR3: CASSFGTGGRNGELFF; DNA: TGTGCCAGCAGCTTCGGGACAGGGGGCCGTAACGGGGAGCTGTTTTTT
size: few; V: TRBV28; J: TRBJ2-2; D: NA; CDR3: CASAGGVTGELFF; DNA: TGTGCCAGTGCCGGGGGCGTCACCGGGGAGCTGTTTTTT
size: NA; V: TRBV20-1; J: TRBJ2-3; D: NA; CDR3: CSASKDTQYF; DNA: TGCAGTGCTAGTAAGGATACGCAGTATTTT
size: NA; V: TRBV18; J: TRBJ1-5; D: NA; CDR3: CASSPGTRNQPQHF; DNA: TGTGCCAGCTCACCAGGAACCCGCAATCAGCCCCAGCATTTT
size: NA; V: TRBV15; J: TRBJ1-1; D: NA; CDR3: CATSRQITDTEAFF; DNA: TGTGCCACCAGCAGGCAGATTACGGACACTGAAGCTTTCTTT
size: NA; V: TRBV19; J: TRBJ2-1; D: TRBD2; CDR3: CASLSSRPGLADVSYNEQFF; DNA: TGTGCCAGCCTTAGTTCCCGACCGGGACTAGCGGACGTCTCCTACAATGAGCAGTTCTTC
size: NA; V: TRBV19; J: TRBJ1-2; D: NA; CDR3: CASSISGSYGYTF; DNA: TGTGCCAGTAGTATATCGGGATCCTATGGCTACACCTTC
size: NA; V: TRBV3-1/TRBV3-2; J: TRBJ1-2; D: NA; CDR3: CASSQRGPNYGYTF; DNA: TGTGCCAGCAGCCAACGAGGGCCGAACTATGGCTACACCTTC
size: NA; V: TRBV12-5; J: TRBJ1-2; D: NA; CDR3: CASGLQGQGAYTF; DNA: TGTGCTAGTGGTCTCCAAGGGCAGGGCGCCTACACCTTC
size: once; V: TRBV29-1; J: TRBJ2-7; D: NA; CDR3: CSDSPAGNEQYF; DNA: TGCAGCGATTCGCCGGCCGGGAACGAGCAGTACTTC
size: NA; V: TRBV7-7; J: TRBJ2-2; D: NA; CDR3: CASSLRQNTGELFF; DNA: TGTGCTAGCAGCTTACGGCAGAACACCGGGGAGCTGTTTTTT
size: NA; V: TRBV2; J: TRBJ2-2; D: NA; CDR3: CASSIKQGGNTGELFF; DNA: TGTGCCAGCAGTATTAAACAGGGCGGGAACACCGGGGAGCTGTTTTTT
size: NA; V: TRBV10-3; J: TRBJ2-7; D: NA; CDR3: CAISTGSEQYF; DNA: TGTGCCATTAGCACAGGGAGCGAGCAGTACTTC
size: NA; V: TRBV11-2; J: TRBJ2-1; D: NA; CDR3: CASSSALESAGEQFF; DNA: TGTGCCAGCAGCTCCGCCCTGGAAAGCGCAGGTGAGCAGTTCTTC
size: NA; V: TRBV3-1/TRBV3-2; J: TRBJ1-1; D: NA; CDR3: CASSPVLRAEAFF; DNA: TGTGCCAGCAGCCCAGTACTAAGGGCTGAAGCTTTCTTT
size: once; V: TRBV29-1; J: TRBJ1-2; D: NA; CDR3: CSVEDTQGRYGYTF; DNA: TGCAGCGTTGAGGACACTCAGGGGAGGTATGGCTACACCTTC
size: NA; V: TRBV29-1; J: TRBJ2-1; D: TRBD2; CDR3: CSGALAGKQFF; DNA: TGCAGCGGGGCACTAGCGGGGAAGCAGTTCTTC
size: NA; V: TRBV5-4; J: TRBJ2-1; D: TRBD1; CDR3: CASSLPDRGGNEQFF; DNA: TGTGCCAGCAGCTTGCCGGACAGGGGTGGCAATGAGCAGTTCTTC
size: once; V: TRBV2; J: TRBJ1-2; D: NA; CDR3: CASSARQEYGYTF; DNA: TGTGCCAGCAGTGCCAGACAGGAGTATGGCTACACCTTC
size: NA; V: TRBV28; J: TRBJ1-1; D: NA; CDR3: CASSVVTEAFF; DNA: TGTGCCAGCAGTGTAGTCACTGAAGCTTTCTTT
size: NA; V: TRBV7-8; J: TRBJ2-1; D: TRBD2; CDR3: CASSLARGSSGYNEQFF; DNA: TGTGCCAGCAGCTTAGCTCGCGGGTCTAGCGGATACAATGAGCAGTTCTTC
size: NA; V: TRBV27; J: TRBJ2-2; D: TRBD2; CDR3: CASSFLTSGRGTGELFF; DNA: TGTGCCAGCAGTTTCTTGACTAGCGGGAGGGGCACCGGGGAGCTGTTTTTT
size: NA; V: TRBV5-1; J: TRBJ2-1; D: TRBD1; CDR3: CASSLRDRAAEQFF; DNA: TGCGCCAGCAGCTTGAGAGACAGGGCAGCTGAGCAGTTCTTC
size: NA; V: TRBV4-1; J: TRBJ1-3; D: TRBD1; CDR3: CASSLLGQGDTNTIYF; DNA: TGCGCCAGCAGCCTACTTGGACAGGGGGATACGAACACCATATATTTT
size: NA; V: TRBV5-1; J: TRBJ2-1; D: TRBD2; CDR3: CASSSVDGRNEQFF; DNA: TGCGCCAGCAGCTCTGTGGACGGGAGGAATGAGCAGTTCTTC
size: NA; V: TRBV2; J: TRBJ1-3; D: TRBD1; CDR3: CASRVGQGASGNTIYF; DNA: TGTGCCAGCAGGGTAGGACAGGGAGCTTCTGGAAACACCATATATTTT
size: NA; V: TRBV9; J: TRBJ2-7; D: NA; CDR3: CASSVDPFTGYEQYF; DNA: TGTGCCAGCAGCGTTGACCCATTTACTGGCTACGAGCAGTACTTC